This TCR beta chain was identified during a study of early T cells in non-severe SARS-CoV-2 infection. The V gene's germline CDR1 is SNHLY and CDR2 FYNNEI. Trimming left V 4 bases short and J 0 bases short, with 7 bases between. The CDR3 has 14 residues. This clonotype came up many times. Individual cDNA molecules received unique molecular identifiers during library preparation. TCRdb processed the 5' RACE reads anew with MiXCR; each CDR3 protein has one entry. The sample carries some 67,000 distinct CDR3 sequences, approximately 13% recorded once. Sequenced: whole blood. This TCR was sampled from an adult who was a healthcare worker with PCR-confirmed SARS-CoV-2 infection or an uninfected control (not recorded which). V and J are TRBV2 and TRBJ2-1; no reliable D call. CDR3 region: CASSGVSSYNEQFF. The CDR3 DNA sequence: TGTGCCAGCAGTGGGGTGAGCTCCTACAATGAGCAGTTCTTC.